Following are 14 T cell receptor beta chains from one sample sequenced in a study of blood T cell repertoires in COVID-19. Clones were read by immunoSEQ multiplex PCR, and TCRdb kept only the in-frame ones, dropping some. The sample gives approximately 80,000 clones, almost 85% of which show up once; 10% is in the top ten. Sequencing was done on a sample of peripheral blood. Receptors were obtained from a man aged 55 to 70 with acute or convalescent COVID-19.

The rearrangement uses TRBV18 and TRBJ2-2, with TRBD2 matching over 7 bases. V was clipped by 4 bases and J by 2 bases; unmatched bases: 4. Germline assignment: CDR1 KGHSH and CDR2 LQKENI. This CDR3 region has 15 residues. CDR3 nucleotides: TGTGCCAGCTCACTCGGACTAGAAAACACCGGGGAGCTGTTTTTT. It encodes CASSLGLENTGELFF.

The chain is built from TRBV7-3 and TRBJ2-5; TRBD1 is a possible D gene (5 bases). Per the germline V gene, CDR1 is SGHTA and CDR2 is FQGTGA. The CDR3 length is 13 residues. With 5 bases removed from V and 5 bases from J, the gap between germline ends came to 12 bases. CDR3 residues: CASSLDPGETQYF. The CDR3 nucleotides read TGTGCCAGCAGCCTCGACCCAGGGGAGACCCAGTACTTC.

In DNA form, the CDR3 reads TGTGCCTGGAGTGTACGGACAGCTGGAAACACCATATATTTT. It is translated as CAWSVRTAGNTIYF. J is TRBJ1-3 and V is TRBV30, with a possible D match to TRBD1 (6 bases). Germline V gives CDR1 GTSNPN, CDR2 SVGIG (reference sequence). The CDR3 runs 14 residues. Trimming pared 0 bases from V and 2 bases from J, leaving 8 bases between.

The table lists this clone with a few counts. The V gene is TRBV19, the J gene TRBJ1-3, with TRBD1 as a possible D gene (6 bases). The CDR3 spans 12 residues. V was pared by 6 bases and J by 6 bases, with 9 bases between. Per germline, CDR1 LNHDA and CDR2 SQIVND (reference sequence). The CDR3 coding sequence is TGTGCCAGTAGAGACAGGTTAAACACCATATATTTT. Its protein product is CASRDRLNTIYF.

The J gene is TRBJ2-1, the V gene TRBV4-1, with D possibly being TRBD2 (5 bases). The CDR3 runs 16 residues. Germline values: CDR1 MGHRA, CDR2 YSYEKL. Trimming pared 1 base from V and 0 bases from J, leaving 10 bases between. CDR3 nucleotides: TGCGCCAGCAGCCAAGCACGGGGTAGCTCCTACAATGAGCAGTTCTTC. Protein product: CASSQARGSSYNEQFF.

This chain joins TRBV9 and TRBJ1-5, with 11 bases aligning to TRBD1. Germline CDR1 is SGDLS and CDR2 is YYNGEE. The ends lost 4 bases at V and 6 bases at J; junction bases unmatched: 6. The CDR3 length is 15 residues. CDR3 DNA: TGTGCCAGCAGCACTGGGACAGGGGGTAGTCAGCCCCAGCATTTT. Residues: CASSTGTGGSQPQHF. The full variable domain, completed using reference TRBV9 and TRBJ1-5, is DSGVTQTPKHLITATGQRVTLRCSPRSGDLSVYWYQQSLDQGLQFLIQYYNGEERAKGNILERFSAQQFPDLHSELNLSSLELGDSALYFCASSTGTGGSQPQHFGDGTRLSIL.

The J gene is TRBJ2-7, the V gene TRBV9, with TRBD2 matching over 8 bases. Germline V gene data show CDR1 as SGDLS and CDR2 as YYNGEE. This CDR3 has 13 amino acids. The J segment lost 6 bases and the V segment lost 1 base, leaving 3 bases of the junction unmatched. The CDR3 loop reads CASSVSGRGEQYF. The CDR3 DNA follows: TGTGCCAGCAGCGTAAGCGGGAGAGGCGAGCAGTACTTC.

The chain combines TRBV6-6 with TRBJ2-7; TRBD2 is a possible D gene (7 bases). The CDR3 length is 14 residues. Germline values: CDR1 MNHNY, CDR2 SVGAGI (reference sequence). Trimming removed 10 bases from V and 5 bases from J, with 21 bases in between. The CDR3 bases are TGTGCCATCCAACTAAGGGGGGGGCGTAACGAGCAGTACTTC. Encoded protein: CAIQLRGGRNEQYF.

The V gene is TRBV18, the J gene TRBJ2-3; 11 bases match TRBD2. Germline values: CDR1 KGHSH, CDR2 LQKENI. After removal of 6 bases from V and 5 bases from J, the junction contained 4 bases not matched to a gene. The CDR3 is 14 residues long. In DNA, the CDR3 is TGTGCCAGCTCGCGGACTAGCGGGCAAGATACGCAGTATTTT. This gives the protein CASSRTSGQDTQYF. Using reference TRBV18 and TRBJ2-3 for the parts outside the CDR3, the full variable domain is NAGVMQNPRHLVRRRGQEARLRCSPMKGHSHVYWYRQLPEEGLKFMVYLQKENIIDESGMPKERFSAEFPKEGPSILRIQQVVRGDSAAYFCASSRTSGQDTQYFGPGTRLTVL.

The rearrangement joins TRBV28 to TRBJ2-1; TRBD2 agrees at 9 bases. Trimming removed 6 bases from V and 2 bases from J; junction bases left unmatched: 5. This CDR3 has 15 amino acids. Germline CDR1 is MDHEN and CDR2 is SYDVKM. The CDR3 DNA follows: TGTGCCAGCAGCGATCTAGCGGGACCCTACAATGAGCAGTTCTTC. This sequence encodes CASSDLAGPYNEQFF.

In its sample, this clone was seen once. This chain links TRBV4-3 with TRBJ2-7, with D tentatively TRBD1 (8 bases). The ends were cut back, 5 bases at V and 4 bases at J, with 18 bases in the middle. The CDR3 totals 15 residues. Germline values: CDR1 LGHNA, CDR2 YSLEER. The CDR3 nucleotides are TGCGCCAGCAGCATTCAGGACAGGGAGGGATACGAGCAGTACTTC. Its translation: CASSIQDREGYEQYF.

The chain uses TRBV6-2 or TRBV6-3 and TRBJ1-4; 8 bases line up with TRBD1. Trimming removed 4 bases from V and 8 bases from J; junction bases left unmatched: 9. Germline V lookup: CDR1 MNHEY, CDR2 SVGEGT. The CDR3 sequence is 15 residues long. The CDR3 is CASSSGTGADEKLFF. Written as DNA, the CDR3 is TGTGCCAGCAGTTCCGGGACAGGCGCGGACGAAAAACTGTTTTTT.

This clone was observed a handful of times. J is TRBJ1-2 and V is TRBV28; 9 bases map to TRBD1. This CDR3 has 17 residues. The germline V gene has CDR1 MDHEN and CDR2 SYDVKM. The V and J ends lost 6 bases and 3 bases, in that order; junction bases with no gene match: 14. CDR3 sequence: CASSPGTGKEGDYGYTF. The CDR3 nucleotides are TGTGCCAGCAGCCCCGGGACAGGGAAAGAAGGTGACTATGGCTACACCTTC.

The J gene is TRBJ2-7, the V gene TRBV27; possibly TRBD1 for D (6 bases). This CDR3 has 16 amino acids. From germline, CDR1 is MNHEY and CDR2 SMNVEV (reference sequence). V lost 3 bases, J lost 5 bases, and 20 bases lay in between. The chain's CDR3 is CASSFKSSLRGHEQYF. CDR3 bases: TGTGCCAGCAGTTTCAAAAGCTCTCTCAGGGGCCACGAGCAGTACTTC.